This TCR beta chain was documented in a study of T cells in tuberculosis. Study background: The T cells targeted glucose monomycolate, a mycobacterial lipid, via CD1B. Whole-study results and caveats: Low-affinity CD1B-GMM tetramer-binding T cells may have been missed.

Sequencing used immunoSEQ multiplex PCR; TCRdb keeps in-frame clones, though not all of them. The sample carries 54,000 or so clones, 81% recorded once. The CDR3 is made up of 11 amino acids. The V end lost 7 bases, the J end lost 5 bases, and 8 bases lay between the germline ends. In germline, CDR1 is MNHEY, CDR2 SVGAGI. Sorting used thawed, overnight-rested PBMC stained with anti-CD3, a viability dye and GMM-loaded CD1B tetramer. The lipid loaded on the CD1B tetramers was C32 glucose monomycolate from Rhodococcus equi. Before cryopreservation, the sorted PBMC lost their CD14-expressing monocytes. Sequencing was performed on CD1b-GMM tetramer-negative cells sorted from PBMCs. J is TRBJ1-1 and V is TRBV6-5; no reliable D call. The receptor comes from an adult woman with latent tuberculosis. The CDR3 sequence is CASISRTEAFF. The CDR3 DNA is TGTGCCAGCATTTCGCGGACTGAAGCTTTCTTT.